This TCR beta chain is from a study of blood T cells in healthy people across ages. A second roughly 7 to 12 cycle PCR used barcoded and J-beta primers. TCRdb re-derived calls from the 5' RACE reads in MiXCR, one entry per CDR3 protein. The data show about 1,800,000 distinct CDR3 sequences, roughly 27% seen once. J gave up 3 bases and V 0 bases, and 8 bases lay outside the gene matches. Germline CDR1 LNHNV, CDR2 YYDKDF (reference sequence). The CDR3 contains 16 residues. The receptor was isolated from a woman aged 25 to 39 in good health. The rearrangement links TRBV15 to TRBJ2-7; TRBD2 matches 7 bases. Sequenced: blood. CDR3 sequence reads: CATSRERASGRYEQYF. CDR3 DNA sequence: TGTGCCACCAGCAGAGAGAGAGCTAGCGGACGCTACGAGCAGTACTTC.